Below, 19 T cell receptor beta chains from the same sample are listed, as sequenced in a study of T cell responses to AZD1222 COVID-19 vaccine listed by TCRdb under 2021. Receptor amplification or capture employed the immunoSEQ multiplex PCR assay. In its TCRdb copy, this immuneACCESS table keeps in-frame sequences only and misses some clones. Where compared with another copy, unresolved V genes explain less than half of these, and the others have no known cause. The sample table lists more than 110,000 clones, around 90% of them with a count of one. In total, the top ten clones hold 3% to 4.5% of the sample. The meaning of the sample's time point label: baseline before first vaccination. This material consisted of peripheral blood, taken on day 0 of AZD1222 vaccination. These receptors originate from an adult in good health.

The V call is TRBV19, the J call TRBJ2-1, with TRBD2 matching 13 bases. This CDR3 is 18 amino acids long. The germline V gene has CDR1 LNHDA and CDR2 SQIVND (reference sequence). Germline trimming cut 4 bases from V and 8 bases from J; bases unmatched to any gene: 14. CDR3 bases: TGTGCCAGTAGTACCCGATCCGGAGGACTAGCGGGAGACGATGAGCAGTTCTTC. Its protein is CASSTRSGGLAGDDEQFF.

The rearrangement uses TRBV7-2 and TRBJ2-7; D gene unclear. Trimming cost V 3 bases and J 0 bases, with 9 bases left between them. The germline CDR1 and CDR2 sequences are SGHTA and FQGNSA. This CDR3 is 14 amino acids long. Here the CDR3 DNA reads TGTGCCAGCAGCTTTAACCGGGCCTCCTACGAGCAGTACTTC. Residues: CASSFNRASYEQYF.

The rearrangement links TRBV7-9 to TRBJ1-1, with 8 bases lining up with TRBD1. The germline V gene has CDR1 SEHNR and CDR2 FQNEAQ (reference sequence). With V trimmed by 7 bases and J by 7 bases, 5 bases remained unmatched. The CDR3 covers 12 residues. CDR3 residues: CASTRTGNEAFF. The CDR3 coding sequence is TGTGCCAGCACTAGGACAGGGAATGAAGCTTTCTTT.

The V and J genes are TRBV3-1 (or the pseudogene TRBV3-2) and TRBJ2-7; possibly TRBD1 for D (6 bases). The V end lost 0 bases, the J end lost 5 bases, and 11 bases lay between the germline ends. The CDR3 runs to 14 residues. Germline CDR1 is LGHDT and CDR2 is YNNKEL (reference sequence). CDR3 amino acids: CASSQDDQGHEQYF. CDR3 in DNA: TGTGCCAGCAGCCAAGATGACCAGGGGCACGAGCAGTACTTC.

CDR3 region: CASSFGPTSSYNEQFF. The CDR3 nucleotides read TGTGCCAGCAGCTTTGGTCCGACGAGCTCCTACAATGAGCAGTTCTTC. The V call is TRBV7-3, the J call TRBJ2-1; D gene ambiguous. Germline CDR1 reads SGHTA; CDR2 reads FQGTGA. V was shortened by 3 bases and J by 0 bases, with 12 bases between the two germline ends. The CDR3 is 16 residues long.

The chain couples TRBV15 to TRBJ1-2; 8 positions agree with TRBD1. The germline V gene encodes CDR1 LNHNV and CDR2 YYDKDF (reference sequence). The J segment lost 4 bases and the V segment lost 3 bases, leaving 4 bases of the junction unmatched. The CDR3 covers 14 residues. The CDR3 DNA sequence: TGTGCCACCAGCAGGACAGGGGAATCCTATGGCTACACCTTC. Residues: CATSRTGESYGYTF.

The J gene is TRBJ2-1, the V gene TRBV10-2; D possibly corresponds to TRBD2 (5 bases). The germline gives CDR1 WSHSY, CDR2 SAAADI. This CDR3 is 13 amino acids long. Trimming took off 7 bases at V and 7 bases at J, with 14 bases between the two ends. The CDR3 reads CASTPDLENEQFF. Written as DNA, the CDR3 is TGCGCCAGCACCCCGGACTTGGAGAATGAGCAGTTCTTC.

In this sample, this clone turned up once. The chain is built from TRBV7-8 and TRBJ1-1; D not certain. Germline V lookup: CDR1 SGHVS, CDR2 FQNEAQ. V lost 0 bases, J lost 3 bases, and 11 bases lay in between. This CDR3 has 15 residues. The CDR3 bases are TGTGCCAGCAGCTTAGCATTGGTCAGAGACACTGAAGCTTTCTTT. It encodes CASSLALVRDTEAFF.

The rearrangement joins TRBV7-2 to TRBJ1-1; D remains ambiguous. Trimming took off 1 base at V and 11 bases at J, with 8 bases between the two ends. The germline V gene has CDR1 SGHTA and CDR2 FQGNSA. This CDR3 has 11 amino acids. CDR3 in amino acids: CASSLGPAAFF. The DNA of the CDR3 is TGTGCCAGCAGCTTAGGGCCGGCGGCTTTCTTT.

V gene TRBV6-2 or TRBV6-3 combines with J gene TRBJ1-5; D is perhaps TRBD1 (6 bases). The CDR3 totals 13 residues. Germline CDR1 MNHEY, CDR2 SVGEGT. V was cut by 7 bases and J by 2 bases, with 9 bases left in between. Here the CDR3 reads CASTPGGNQPQHF. As DNA, the CDR3 is TGTGCCAGCACCCCAGGGGGCAATCAGCCCCAGCATTTT.

The CDR3 region has the DNA TGCGCCAGCAGCCCGGGACAGGGGGCTGTAGATACGCAGTATTTT. Its protein is CASSPGQGAVDTQYF. V usage is TRBV5-1 and J usage is TRBJ2-3; 12 bases fit TRBD1. The CDR3 consists of 15 residues. The germline CDR1 and CDR2 sequences are SGHRS and YFSETQ. The junction had 5 bases not matched to a gene; V was cut back by 4 bases and J by 5 bases.

The chain joins TRBV29-1 to TRBJ2-3; 7 bases agree with TRBD2. Germline loops: CDR1 SQVTM, CDR2 ANQGSEA. The CDR3 totals 14 residues. With V trimmed by 3 bases and J by 3 bases, 6 bases remained unmatched. Written as DNA, the CDR3 is TGCAGCGTTGAGGGGCGGGAGTTGACAGATACGCAGTATTTT. Its translation is CSVEGRELTDTQYF.

The CDR3 here is CASSLALGLPNEKLFF. The CDR3 nucleotides read TGCGCCAGCAGCTTGGCCCTAGGGCTTCCTAATGAAAAACTGTTTTTT. The rearrangement uses TRBV5-1 and TRBJ1-4; D gene unclear. Germline values: CDR1 SGHRS, CDR2 YFSETQ. Trimming removed 0 bases from V and 3 bases from J, with 12 bases in between. The CDR3 is made up of 16 amino acids.

The chain has TRBV6-5 and TRBJ1-2, with a weak D call TRBD1 (6 bases). The CDR3 sequence is 15 residues long. The germline gives CDR1 MNHEY, CDR2 SVGAGI. Trimming cost V 5 bases and J 4 bases, with 17 bases left between them. The CDR3 DNA reads TGTGCCAGCAGTCAGGACAGAGGGGGTACCTATGGCTACACCTTC. It specifies CASSQDRGGTYGYTF.

The chain employs TRBV4-2 and TRBJ2-7; the match to TRBD2 covers 8 bases. Per germline, CDR1 LGHNA and CDR2 YNFKEQ. The CDR3 has 16 amino acids. J lost 4 bases, V lost 0 bases, and 8 bases had no gene match. CDR3 in DNA: TGTGCCAGCAGCCAAGAGGGCGGGAGCGGGAGTTACGAGCAGTACTTC. Encoded protein: CASSQEGGSGSYEQYF.

The chain carries TRBV10-1 and TRBJ2-3; 12 nucleotides match TRBD2. Germline CDR1 is WNHNN and CDR2 is SYGVQD (reference sequence). The CDR3 extends over 15 amino acids. V trimming: 7 bases; J trimming: 5 bases; junction bases outside the gene matches: 7. Here the CDR3 reads CASNLAGGARDTQYF. CDR3 DNA sequence: TGCGCCAGCAATCTAGCGGGAGGGGCTAGAGATACGCAGTATTTT.

This chain uses TRBV5-6 with TRBJ2-1, with 11 bases fitting TRBD2. Germline CDR1 SGHDT, CDR2 YYEEEE. The ends lost 4 bases at V and 4 bases at J; junction bases unmatched: 4. This CDR3 contains 15 residues. This CDR3 is CASSRGTSGYNEQFF. The DNA for the CDR3 is TGTGCCAGCAGCAGAGGGACTAGCGGATACAATGAGCAGTTCTTC. Combining the CDR3 with reference TRBV5-6 and TRBJ2-1 gives the whole variable domain DAGVTQSPTHLIKTRGQQVTLRCSPKSGHDTVSWYQQALGQGPQFIFQYYEEEERQRGNFPDRFSGHQFPNYSSELNVNALLLGDSALYLCASSRGTSGYNEQFFGPGTRLTVL.

The chain joins TRBV10-3 to TRBJ1-1; no clear D. Germline V gene data show CDR1 as ENHRY and CDR2 as SYGVKD. The CDR3 is 11 amino acids. Here the CDR3 reads CAAGGYTEAFF. Written as DNA, the CDR3 is TGTGCGGCGGGCGGCTACACTGAAGCTTTCTTT.

In its sample, this clone was seen a few times. This rearrangement joins TRBV9 to TRBJ2-1; 11 nucleotides align to TRBD2. CDR1 is SGDLS, CDR2 YYNGEE, per germline. This CDR3 has 16 residues. V gave up 3 bases and J gave up 10 bases; unmatched junction bases: 12. The CDR3 DNA is TGTGCCAGCAGCGATGGACTAGCGGGTCCCAACCTCGAGCAGTTCTTC. Protein sequence: CASSDGLAGPNLEQFF.